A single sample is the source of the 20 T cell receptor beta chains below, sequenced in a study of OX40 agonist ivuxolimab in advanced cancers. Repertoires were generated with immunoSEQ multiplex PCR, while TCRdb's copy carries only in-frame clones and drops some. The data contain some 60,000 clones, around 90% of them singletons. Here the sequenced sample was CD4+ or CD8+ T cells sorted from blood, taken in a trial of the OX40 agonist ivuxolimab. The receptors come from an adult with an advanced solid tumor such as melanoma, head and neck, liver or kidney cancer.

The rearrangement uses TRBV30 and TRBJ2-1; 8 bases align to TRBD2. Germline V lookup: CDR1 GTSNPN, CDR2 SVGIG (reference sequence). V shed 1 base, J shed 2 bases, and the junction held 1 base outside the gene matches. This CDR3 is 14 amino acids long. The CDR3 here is CAWSAGGPYNEQFF. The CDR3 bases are TGTGCCTGGAGTGCGGGGGGGCCCTACAATGAGCAGTTCTTC. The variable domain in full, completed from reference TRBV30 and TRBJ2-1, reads SQTIHQWPATLVQPVGSPLSLECTVEGTSNPNLYWYRQAAGRGLQLLFYSVGIGQISSEVPQNLSASRPQDRQFILSSKKLLLSDSGFYLCAWSAGGPYNEQFFGPGTRLTVL.

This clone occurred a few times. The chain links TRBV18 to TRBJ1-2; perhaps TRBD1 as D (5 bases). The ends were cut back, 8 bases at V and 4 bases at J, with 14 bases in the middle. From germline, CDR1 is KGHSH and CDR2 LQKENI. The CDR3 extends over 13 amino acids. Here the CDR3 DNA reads TGTGCCAGCGCGGAGACGGGACCCTATGGCTACACCTTC. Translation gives CASAETGPYGYTF.

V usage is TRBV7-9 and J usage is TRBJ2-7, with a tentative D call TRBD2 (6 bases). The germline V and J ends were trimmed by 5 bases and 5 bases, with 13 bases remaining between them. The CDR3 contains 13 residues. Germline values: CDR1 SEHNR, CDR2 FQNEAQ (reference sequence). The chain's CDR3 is CASSPRRGDEQYF. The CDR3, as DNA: TGTGCCAGCAGCCCCCGCCGCGGGGACGAGCAGTACTTC.

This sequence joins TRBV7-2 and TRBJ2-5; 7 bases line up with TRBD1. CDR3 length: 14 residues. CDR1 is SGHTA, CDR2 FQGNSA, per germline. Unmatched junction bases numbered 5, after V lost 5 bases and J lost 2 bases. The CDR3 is CASSLPGQQETQYF. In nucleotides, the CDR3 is TGTGCCAGCAGCCTCCCGGGACAGCAAGAGACCCAGTACTTC. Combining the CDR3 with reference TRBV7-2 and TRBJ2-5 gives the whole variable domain GAGVSQSPSNKVTEKGKDVELRCDPISGHTALYWYRQSLGQGLEFLIYFQGNSAPDKSGLPSDRFSAERTGGSVSTLTIQRTQQEDSAVYLCASSLPGQQETQYFGPGTRLLVL.

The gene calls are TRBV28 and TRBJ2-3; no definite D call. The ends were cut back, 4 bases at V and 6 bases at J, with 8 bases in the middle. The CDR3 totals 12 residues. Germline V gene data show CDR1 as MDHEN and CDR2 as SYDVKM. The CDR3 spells CASSSSHDTQYF. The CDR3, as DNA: TGTGCCAGCAGTTCTAGTCACGATACGCAGTATTTT.

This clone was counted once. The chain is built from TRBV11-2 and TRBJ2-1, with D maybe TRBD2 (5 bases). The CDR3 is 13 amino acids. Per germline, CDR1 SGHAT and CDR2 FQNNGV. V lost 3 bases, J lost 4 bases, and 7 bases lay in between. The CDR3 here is CASSFWEYNEQFF. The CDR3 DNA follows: TGTGCCAGCAGCTTTTGGGAGTACAATGAGCAGTTCTTC.

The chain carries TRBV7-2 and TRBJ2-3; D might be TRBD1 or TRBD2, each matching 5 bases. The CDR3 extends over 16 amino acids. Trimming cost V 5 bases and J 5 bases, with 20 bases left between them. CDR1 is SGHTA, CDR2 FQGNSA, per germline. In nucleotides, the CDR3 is TGTGCCAGCAGCATTGGACGTGGGGCCGGGATAGATACGCAGTATTTT. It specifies CASSIGRGAGIDTQYF.

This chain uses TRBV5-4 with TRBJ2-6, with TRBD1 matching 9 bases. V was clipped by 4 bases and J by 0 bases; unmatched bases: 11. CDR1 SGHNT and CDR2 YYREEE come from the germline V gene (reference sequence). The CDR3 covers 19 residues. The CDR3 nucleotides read TGTGCCAGCAGCATTCCGGGACAGGGCCTAAGCTCTGGGGCCAACGTCCTGACTTTC. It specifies CASSIPGQGLSSGANVLTF.

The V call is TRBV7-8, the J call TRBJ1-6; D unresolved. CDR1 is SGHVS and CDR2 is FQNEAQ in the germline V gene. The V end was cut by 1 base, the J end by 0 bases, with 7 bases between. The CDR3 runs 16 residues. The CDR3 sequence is CASSLEAGSYNSPLHF. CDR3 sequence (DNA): TGTGCCAGCAGCTTAGAAGCTGGCTCCTATAATTCACCCCTCCACTTT. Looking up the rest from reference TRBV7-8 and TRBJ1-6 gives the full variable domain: GAGVSQSPRYKVAKRGQDVALRCDPISGHVSLFWYQQALGQGPEFLTYFQNEAQLDKSGLPSDRFFAERPEGSVSTLKIQRTQQEDSAVYLCASSLEAGSYNSPLHFGNGTRLTVT.

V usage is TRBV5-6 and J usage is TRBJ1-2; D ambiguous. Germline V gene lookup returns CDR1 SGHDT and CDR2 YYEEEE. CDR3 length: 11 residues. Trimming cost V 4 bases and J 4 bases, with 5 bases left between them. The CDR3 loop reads CASSRSYGYTF. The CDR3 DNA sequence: TGTGCCAGCAGCCGGTCCTATGGCTACACCTTC.

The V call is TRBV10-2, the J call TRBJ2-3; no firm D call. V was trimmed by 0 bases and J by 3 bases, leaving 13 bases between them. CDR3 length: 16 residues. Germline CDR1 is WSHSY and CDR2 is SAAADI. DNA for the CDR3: TGCGCCAGCAGTGAGTCGGTAGCCCTCTTTACAGATACGCAGTATTTT. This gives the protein CASSESVALFTDTQYF.

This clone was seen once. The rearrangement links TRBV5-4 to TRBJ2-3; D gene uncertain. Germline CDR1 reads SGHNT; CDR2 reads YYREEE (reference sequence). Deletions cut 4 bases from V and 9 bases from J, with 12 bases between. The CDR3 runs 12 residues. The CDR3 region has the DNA TGTGCCAGCAGCCCCCGTTACGGCACGCAGTATTTT. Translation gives CASSPRYGTQYF.

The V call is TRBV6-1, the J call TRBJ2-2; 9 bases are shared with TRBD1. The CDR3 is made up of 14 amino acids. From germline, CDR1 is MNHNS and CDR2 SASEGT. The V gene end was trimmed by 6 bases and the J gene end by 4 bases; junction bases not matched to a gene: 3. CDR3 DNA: TGTGCCAGCAGGGCGACAGGGGGCACCGGGGAGCTGTTTTTT. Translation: CASRATGGTGELFF.

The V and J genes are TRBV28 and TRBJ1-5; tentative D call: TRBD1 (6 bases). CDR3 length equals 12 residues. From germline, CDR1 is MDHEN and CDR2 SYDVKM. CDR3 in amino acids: CVSGGLNQPQHF. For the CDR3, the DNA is TGTGTCAGTGGGGGCCTTAATCAGCCCCAGCATTTT. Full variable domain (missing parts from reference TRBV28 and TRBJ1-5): DVKVTQSSRYLVKRTGEKVFLECVQDMDHENMFWYRQDPGLGLRLIYFSYDVKMKEKGDIPEGYSVSREKKERFSLILESASTNQTSMYLCVSGGLNQPQHFGDGTRLSIL.

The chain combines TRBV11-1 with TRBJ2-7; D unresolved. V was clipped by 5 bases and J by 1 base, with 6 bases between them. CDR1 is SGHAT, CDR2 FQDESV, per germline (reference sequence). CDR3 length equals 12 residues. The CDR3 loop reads CASSPNSYEQYF. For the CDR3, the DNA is TGTGCCAGCAGCCCTAATTCCTACGAGCAGTACTTC.

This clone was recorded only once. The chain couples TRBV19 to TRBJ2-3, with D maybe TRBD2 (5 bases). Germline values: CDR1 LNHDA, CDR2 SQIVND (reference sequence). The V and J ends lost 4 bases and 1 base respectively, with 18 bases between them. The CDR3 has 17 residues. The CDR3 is CASSSALLAPGTDTQYF. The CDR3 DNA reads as TGTGCCAGTAGTAGCGCCCTTCTAGCCCCGGGCACAGATACGCAGTATTTT.

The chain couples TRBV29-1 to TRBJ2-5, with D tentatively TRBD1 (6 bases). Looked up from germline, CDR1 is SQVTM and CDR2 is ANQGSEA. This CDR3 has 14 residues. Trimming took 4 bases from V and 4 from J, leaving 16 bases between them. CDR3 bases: TGCAGCGTTGTCCCAGGACAGCCCCCAGAGACCCAGTACTTC. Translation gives CSVVPGQPPETQYF.

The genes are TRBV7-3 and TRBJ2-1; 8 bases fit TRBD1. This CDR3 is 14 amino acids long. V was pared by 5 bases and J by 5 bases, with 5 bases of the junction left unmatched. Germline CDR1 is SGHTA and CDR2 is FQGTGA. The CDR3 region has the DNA TGTGCCAGCAGCCAAACGGACAGGGACAATGAGCAGTTCTTC. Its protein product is CASSQTDRDNEQFF.

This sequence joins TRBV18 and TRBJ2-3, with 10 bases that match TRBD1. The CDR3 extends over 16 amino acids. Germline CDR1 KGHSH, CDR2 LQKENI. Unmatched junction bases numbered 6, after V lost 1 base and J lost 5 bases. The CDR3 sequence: CASSPLTGTGEDTQYF. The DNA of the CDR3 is TGTGCCAGCTCACCACTCACCGGGACAGGGGAAGATACGCAGTATTTT.

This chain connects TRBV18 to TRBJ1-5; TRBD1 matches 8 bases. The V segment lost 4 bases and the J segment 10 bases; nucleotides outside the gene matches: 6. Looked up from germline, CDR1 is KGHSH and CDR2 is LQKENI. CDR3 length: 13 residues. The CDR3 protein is CASSQEQGEPQHF. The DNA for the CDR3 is TGTGCCAGCTCACAAGAACAGGGGGAACCCCAGCATTTT.